One sample yielded the 20 T cell receptor beta chains listed below, sequenced in a study of T cell responses to AZD1222 COVID-19 vaccine. TCRdb's copy holds only in-frame clones and misses some; the assay was immunoSEQ multiplex PCR. Among 130,000 to 150,000 clones listed, over 85% were seen once. The input for sequencing was peripheral blood, taken 28 days after the second AZD1222 dose. These receptors originate from an adult who received the AZD1222 COVID-19 vaccine.

The rearrangement uses TRBV5-4 and TRBJ2-1; 14 bases map to TRBD2. The germline V gene encodes CDR1 SGHNT and CDR2 YYREEE (reference sequence). V lost 4 bases to trimming and J lost 7 bases; unmatched junction nucleotides: 7. The CDR3 is 16 amino acids. In DNA form, the CDR3 reads TGTGCCAGCAGCGGGGGACTAGCGGGAGTCGTGAATGAGCAGTTCTTC. It translates to CASSGGLAGVVNEQFF.

This clone appeared a single time. The chain carries TRBV19 and TRBJ1-2; 10 bases line up with TRBD1. J was trimmed by 10 bases and V by 7 bases; bases with no gene match: 12. Germline CDR1 is LNHDA and CDR2 is SQIVND (reference sequence). The CDR3 sequence is 14 residues long. The CDR3 loop is CASTYVGQGKDYTF. The CDR3 DNA reads as TGTGCCAGTACCTACGTGGGACAGGGGAAGGACTACACCTTC.

DNA of the CDR3: TGTGCCAGCAGCCACCTCACAGATACGCAGTATTTT. Translating it yields CASSHLTDTQYF. J is TRBJ2-3 and V is TRBV10-3; no reliable D call. CDR3 length equals 12 residues. The germline V gene encodes CDR1 ENHRY and CDR2 SYGVKD. With 10 bases removed from V and 2 bases from J, the gap between germline ends came to 10 bases.

This chain connects TRBV7-6 to TRBJ2-2; D remains ambiguous. CDR3 length: 13 residues. From germline, CDR1 is SGHVS and CDR2 FNYEAQ. V was pared by 7 bases and J by 7 bases, with 13 bases between. CDR3 protein: CASTETWGGELFF. CDR3 DNA sequence: TGTGCCAGCACCGAAACGTGGGGCGGGGAGCTGTTTTTT.

The gene calls are TRBV27 and TRBJ2-3; D is uncertain. Per the germline V gene, CDR1 is MNHEY and CDR2 is SMNVEV (reference sequence). V lost 5 bases and J 1 base, leaving 7 bases between the germline ends. This CDR3 has 13 residues. CDR3 nucleotides: TGTGCCAGCAGTATTATCCGCACAGATACGCAGTATTTT. Translating gives CASSIIRTDTQYF.

The table lists this clone with a few counts. The V and J genes are TRBV5-1 and TRBJ1-1; D may be TRBD1 (6 bases). Trimming took 2 bases from V and 4 from J, leaving 15 bases between them. This CDR3 is 15 amino acids long. The germline CDR1 and CDR2 sequences are SGHRS and YFSETQ. CDR3 sequence reads: CASSFLQDRVTEAFF. Written as DNA, the CDR3 is TGCGCCAGCAGCTTCCTTCAGGACAGAGTCACTGAAGCTTTCTTT.

The rearrangement links TRBV24-1 to TRBJ1-1, with D unclear. V lost 5 bases to trimming and J lost 1 base, with 4 bases between them. Germline CDR1 KGHDR, CDR2 SFDVKD. This CDR3 spans 12 amino acids. This CDR3 is CATSAANTEAFF. The DNA for the CDR3 is TGTGCCACCAGTGCAGCGAACACTGAAGCTTTCTTT.

This rearrangement joins TRBV6-6 to TRBJ2-3; D not resolved. The CDR3 loop spans 14 amino acids. Germline assignment: CDR1 MNHNY and CDR2 SVGAGI (reference sequence). V was pared by 8 bases and J by 0 bases, with 12 bases between. The CDR3 DNA follows: TGTGCCAGCGCCTTCCCATACAGCACAGATACGCAGTATTTT. Encoded protein: CASAFPYSTDTQYF.

The chain recombines TRBV7-9 with TRBJ1-4; D gene uncertain. Germline V CDR1 and CDR2: SEHNR, FQNEAQ (reference sequence). The CDR3 extends over 12 amino acids. V gave up 5 bases and J gave up 8 bases, with 9 bases separating them. The CDR3 nucleotides are TGTGCCAGCAGCCTCATGCAGGAAAAACTGTTTTTT. As protein: CASSLMQEKLFF.

The CDR3: CATSRDRGTGGSEQYF. The CDR3 DNA sequence: TGTGCCACCAGCAGAGATCGGGGGACAGGGGGCTCCGAGCAGTACTTC. The chain uses TRBV15 and TRBJ2-7; TRBD1 agrees at 12 bases. CDR3 size: 16 residues. Germline V gene data show CDR1 as LNHNV and CDR2 as YYDKDF (reference sequence). J was trimmed by 6 bases and V by 0 bases; bases with no gene match: 6.

The rearrangement joins TRBV5-5 to TRBJ2-3; 11 nucleotides match TRBD2. V lost 4 bases, J lost 7 bases, and 11 bases stayed unmatched. Germline V gene data show CDR1 as SGHKS and CDR2 as YYEKEE (reference sequence). The CDR3 spans 16 residues. CDR3 loop: CASSLQTSGIVNTQYF. CDR3 DNA sequence: TGTGCCAGCAGCCTCCAGACTAGCGGGATTGTGAATACGCAGTATTTT.

This chain links TRBV7-3 with TRBJ2-1; the match to TRBD2 covers 9 bases. Germline V lookup: CDR1 SGHTA, CDR2 FQGTGA. The CDR3 runs to 20 residues. Losses at the gene ends were 2 bases for V and 8 bases for J; bases not matched to a gene: 22. The chain's CDR3 is CASSLVSKGRISGRFDEQFF. In DNA form, the CDR3 reads TGTGCCAGCAGCTTAGTCTCAAAAGGGCGTATAAGCGGGAGGTTCGATGAGCAGTTCTTC.

The V call is TRBV15, the J call TRBJ2-1, with D possibly matching TRBD2 (6 bases). The V and J ends lost 0 bases and 6 bases respectively, with 15 bases between them. Germline values: CDR1 LNHNV, CDR2 YYDKDF (reference sequence). This CDR3 region has 16 residues. CDR3 residues: CATSRDAGRIGNEQFF. CDR3 in DNA: TGTGCCACCAGCAGAGATGCGGGACGAATAGGCAATGAGCAGTTCTTC.

The J gene is TRBJ1-2, the V gene TRBV11-3; D not certain. From germline, CDR1 is SGHNT and CDR2 YENEEA. CDR3 length: 15 amino acids. V was trimmed by 4 bases and J by 7 bases, leaving 19 bases between them. The CDR3 loop is CASSSSPNSKSGYTF. The CDR3 bases are TGTGCCAGCAGCTCATCACCGAACTCGAAGAGTGGCTACACCTTC.

The chain is built from TRBV7-2 and TRBJ1-3; D call uncertain. The V gene's germline CDR1 is SGHTA and CDR2 FQGNSA. V was shortened by 6 bases and J by 3 bases, with 18 bases between the two germline ends. This CDR3 comprises 16 residues. The CDR3 here is CASSPPGGRLGNTIYF. For the CDR3, the DNA is TGTGCCAGCAGTCCCCCCGGTGGCAGGCTTGGAAACACCATATATTTT.

The V gene is TRBV10-3, the J gene TRBJ1-2, with D possibly matching TRBD1 (5 bases). This CDR3 is 14 amino acids long. Germline CDR1 ENHRY, CDR2 SYGVKD. V was cut by 0 bases and J by 10 bases, with 15 bases left in between. The CDR3 spells CAISESTGTPIYTF. For the CDR3, the DNA is TGTGCCATCAGTGAGTCGACCGGGACCCCCATCTACACCTTC.

In DNA form, the CDR3 reads TGCGCCAGCAGCTTGGGGACGCCAAGCTCCTACGAGCAGTACTTC. It encodes CASSLGTPSSYEQYF. This chain links TRBV5-1 with TRBJ2-7, with D unresolved. Germline V gene lookup returns CDR1 SGHRS and CDR2 YFSETQ. CDR3 size: 15 residues. The V end was cut by 0 bases, the J end by 0 bases, with 10 bases between.

V and J are TRBV2 and TRBJ2-1; TRBD2 matches 9 bases. CDR3 length: 15 residues. V lost 2 bases, J lost 8 bases, and 7 bases stayed unmatched. Germline lookup yields CDR1 SNHLY and CDR2 FYNNEI. The CDR3 protein is CASSERLAGRDEQFF. The CDR3 DNA reads as TGTGCCAGCAGTGAACGGCTAGCGGGGAGGGATGAGCAGTTCTTC. The complete variable domain, with remaining parts taken from reference TRBV2 and TRBJ2-1, reads EPEVTQTPSHQVTQMGQEVILRCVPISNHLYFYWYRQILGQKVEFLVSFYNNEISEKSEIFDDQFSVERPDGSNFTLKIRSTKLEDSAMYFCASSERLAGRDEQFFGPGTRLTVL.

The CDR3 sequence: CASSFEGVAGRDTEAFF. CDR3 DNA: TGTGCCAGCAGTTTTGAGGGGGTCGCGGGGAGGGACACTGAAGCTTTCTTT. This rearrangement joins TRBV27 to TRBJ1-1, with a possible D match to TRBD1 (6 bases). The germline V and J ends were trimmed by 3 bases and 3 bases, with 20 bases remaining between them. CDR1 MNHEY and CDR2 SMNVEV come from the germline V gene (reference sequence). The length of the CDR3 is 17 residues.

The chain couples TRBV30 to TRBJ1-5; no definite D call. V was pared by 2 bases and J by 2 bases, with 7 bases between. Germline CDR1 and CDR2: GTSNPN and SVGIG (reference sequence). The CDR3 runs to 13 residues. CDR3 protein: CAWSNTGNQPQHF. CDR3 nucleotides: TGTGCCTGGAGTAATACGGGCAATCAGCCCCAGCATTTT.